This T cell receptor beta chain derives from a study of spatial heterogeneity in lung cancer. Specified time point: sample taken at primary tumor resection. This clonotype occurred many times. Germline V gives CDR1 SGHTA, CDR2 FQGNSA. V lost 4 bases, J lost 1 base, and 13 bases lay in between. This CDR3 comprises 15 residues. Each CDR3 protein is one row after TCRdb ran MiXCR on the 5' RACE reads. The table has roughly 80,000 distinct CDR3 sequences, about 7.8% seen once. The sequencing here drew on PBMCs, taken at surgery. The V call is TRBV7-2, the J call TRBJ1-2; D is uncertain. This TCR was recovered from a male donor with early-stage non-small cell lung cancer. In nucleotides, the CDR3 is TGTGCCAGCAGCTCGGTGGGGTGGGGTAACTATGGCTACACCTTC. This translates into CASSSVGWGNYGYTF.